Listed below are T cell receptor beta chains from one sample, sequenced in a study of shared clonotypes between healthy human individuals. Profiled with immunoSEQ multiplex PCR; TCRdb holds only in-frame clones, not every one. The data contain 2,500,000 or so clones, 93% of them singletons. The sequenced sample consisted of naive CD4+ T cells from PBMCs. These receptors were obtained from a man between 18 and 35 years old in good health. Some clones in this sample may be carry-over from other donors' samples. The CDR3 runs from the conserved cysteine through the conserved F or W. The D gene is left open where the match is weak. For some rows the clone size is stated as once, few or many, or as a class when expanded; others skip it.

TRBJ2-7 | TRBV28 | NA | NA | TGTGCCAGCAGTTCCCTTGTAGCGGTCGAGCAGTACTTC | CASSSLVAVEQYF
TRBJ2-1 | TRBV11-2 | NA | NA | TGTGCCAGCAGAGTCCCCGGGTTGGTGTACAATGAGCAGTTCTTC | CASRVPGLVYNEQFF
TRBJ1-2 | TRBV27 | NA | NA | TGTGCCAGCAGGCAGCCCGGGAGTCCCTATGGCTACACCTTC | CASRQPGSPYGYTF
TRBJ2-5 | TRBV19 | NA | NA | TGTGCCAGTAGTTCCGGGACCGAATTTAGGACCCAGTACTTC | CASSSGTEFRTQYF
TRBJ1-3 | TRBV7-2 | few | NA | TGTGCCAGCAGCCCCCCGGGGACTGGAAACACCATATATTTT | CASSPPGTGNTIYF
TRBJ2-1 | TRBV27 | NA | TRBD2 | TGTGCCAGCATCGGACTAGCGGGAGGGTGGAATGAGCAGTTCTTC | CASIGLAGGWNEQFF
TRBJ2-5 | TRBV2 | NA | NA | TGTGCCAGCAGCGGCGAATCAGGACTGGAAGAGACCCAGTACTTC | CASSGESGLEETQYF
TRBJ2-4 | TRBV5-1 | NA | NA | TGCGCCAGCAGCTTGGCGGCGGGTTTTGTAGACATTCAGTACTTC | CASSLAAGFVDIQYF
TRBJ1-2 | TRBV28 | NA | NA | TGTGCCAGCAGTTTTCTAGGGGAGAGTAACTATGGCTACACCTTC | CASSFLGESNYGYTF
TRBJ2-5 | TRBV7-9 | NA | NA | TGTGCCAGCAGCTTCGGACAGACCCGGGGAGAGACCCAGTACTTC | CASSFGQTRGETQYF
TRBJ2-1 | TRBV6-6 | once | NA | TGTGCCAGCAGTTACCCCCGGGACCCGGAGCAGTTCTTC | CASSYPRDPEQFF
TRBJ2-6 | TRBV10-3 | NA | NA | TGTGCCACCCGTGGGGCCAACGTCCTGACTTTC | CATRGANVLTF
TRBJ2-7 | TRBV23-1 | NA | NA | TGCGCCAGGCCGGGTTCCTACGAGCAGTACTTC | CARPGSYEQYF
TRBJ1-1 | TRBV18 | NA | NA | TGTGCCAGCTCACTTTCGGACGGAAACACTGAAGCTTTCTTT | CASSLSDGNTEAFF
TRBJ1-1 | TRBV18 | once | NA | TGTGCCAGCTCACCCCTAGAGGGGGAAGTTGGGGCTTTCTTT | CASSPLEGEVGAFF
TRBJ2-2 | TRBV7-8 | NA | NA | TGTGCCAGCAGCTTAGCGGGAGGATCCGGGGAGCTGTTTTTT | CASSLAGGSGELFF
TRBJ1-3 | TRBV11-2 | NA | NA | TGTGCCAGCAGCTCGGGGTGGAAGGCTCGTAACACCATATATTTT | CASSSGWKARNTIYF